One sample yielded the 20 T cell receptor beta chains listed below, sequenced in a study of tumor-infiltrating lymphocytes in primary liver carcinoma. Each 20-30 mg portion of unsorted bulk tissue served as the source for co-extraction of RNA and DNA. With a constant-region primer, TCR beta cDNA was made from approximately 500 ng of total RNA. ARM-PCR, slightly modified, supplied the TCR beta libraries through three nested multiplex PCR rounds. The first two PCR rounds used TRBV1-TRBV30 primers with a Cbeta primer, roughly 10 cycles each. TCRdb itself ran the multiplex PCR reads through MiXCR, one entry per CDR3 protein. The table has more than 95,000 distinct CDR3 sequences, 82% seen once. The sequenced material came from liver tumor tissue from sampling region 3. Noted subset: tumor region T3, left-lateral pole. The receptors come from a man between 35 and 55 years old with primary liver carcinoma and hepatitis B virus infection.

For this clonotype: Sequence at one end of the junction differs from germline and may be a read error. J is TRBJ1-3 and V is TRBV11-2; D is undetermined. This CDR3 has 13 residues. CDR1 SGHAT and CDR2 FQNNGV come from the germline V gene. The CDR3 DNA reads TGTGCCAGCTGCTTGACGTCTGGGAACATCATATATTTT. Protein sequence: CASCLTSGNIIYF.

This clonotype has a single count. The CDR3 ends on some other residue instead of the conserved phenylalanine or tryptophan, so this is likely a read error. This rearrangement joins TRBV11-2 to TRBJ2-7; 7 bases are a match to TRBD2. Germline values: CDR1 SGHAT, CDR2 FQNNGV. The CDR3 consists of 20 residues. The V and J ends lost 3 bases and 1 base, in that order; junction bases with no gene match: 21. This CDR3 is CASSLREGRTSGLRSYEQYL. The CDR3 DNA reads TGTGCCAGCAGCTTGAGGGAGGGGAGGACTAGTGGGCTCAGATCCTACGAGCAGTACCTC.

On this clonotype: At one end the junction does not follow the germline gene, possibly because of a read error. The CDR3 is CTISESMGATNEKLLF. For the CDR3, the DNA is TGTACCATCAGTGAGTCGATGGGGGCAACTAATGAAAAACTGCTTTTT. The gene calls are TRBV10-3 and TRBJ1-4, with a tentative D call TRBD1 (6 bases). CDR3 length equals 16 residues. Germline V lookup: CDR1 ENHRY, CDR2 SYGVKD.

Details on this clonotype: Mismatch with germline at one junction end may stem from a read error. The gene calls are TRBV11-2 and TRBJ2-7, with D tentatively TRBD2 (5 bases). The CDR3 has 14 amino acids. Germline assignment: CDR1 SGHAT and CDR2 FQNNGV. The CDR3 here is CASSYQTEVYKQYF. CDR3 coding DNA: TGTGCCAGTAGCTACCAGACGGAGGTCTACAAGCAGTACTTC.

A note on this clonotype: This could be a read error, since a much larger clone is one nucleotide away. The chain carries TRBV28 and TRBJ2-1; D ambiguous. The CDR3 loop spans 13 amino acids. Germline CDR1 reads MDHEN; CDR2 reads SYDVKM. The CDR3 reads CTSSLGHFSEQFF. The CDR3 DNA reads TGTACCAGCAGTTTAGGCCATTTTAGTGAGCAGTTCTTC.

As regards this clonotype: One end of the junction does not line up with germline, which may come from a read error. The chain uses TRBV12-3 or TRBV12-4 and TRBJ2-1; TRBD2 agrees at 7 bases. CDR3 length equals 16 residues. CDR3 DNA: TGTGTCAGCAGTCGGAGGGAGGGGCGCTCCTACAAAGAGCAGTTCTTC. It codes for CVSSRREGRSYKEQFF.

At least ten counts were recorded for this clonotype. The chain joins TRBV14 to TRBJ2-5; D uncertain. The CDR3 is 15 amino acids. V lost 0 bases and J 0 bases, leaving 8 bases between the germline ends. CDR1 is SGHDN and CDR2 is FVKESK in the germline V gene. The CDR3 reads CASSQDLGYQETQYF. The CDR3 DNA sequence: TGTGCCAGCAGCCAAGATTTAGGGTACCAAGAGACCCAGTACTTC.

Notes on this clonotype: The germline gene is not matched at one end of the junction; a read error may be the cause. The CDR3 DNA sequence: TGTGCCAGCAGCTTCCTGGGACAGGGGGCAGGTGGCTACACTTTC. This sequence encodes CASSFLGQGAGGYTF. The J gene is TRBJ1-2, the V gene TRBV7-9; 12 bases match TRBD1. The CDR3 runs 15 residues. Germline CDR1 and CDR2: SEHNR and FQNEAQ (reference sequence).

This clonotype has only one observation. The chain recombines TRBV29-1 with TRBJ2-5, with 12 bases that match TRBD2. The CDR3 has 16 amino acids. From germline, CDR1 is SQVTM and CDR2 ANQGSEA. V lost 3 bases to trimming and J lost 9 bases; unmatched junction nucleotides: 14. CDR3 sequence reads: CSVESPWTSGTGAQYF. CDR3 DNA: TGCAGCGTTGAGAGTCCCTGGACTAGCGGGACCGGGGCCCAGTACTTC.

Notes on this clonotype: Since a much larger clone is just one base distant, this may be a read error. This chain links TRBV6-2 or TRBV6-3 with TRBJ2-1; perhaps TRBD1 as D (6 bases). This CDR3 spans 15 amino acids. V shed 5 bases and J shed 7 bases, with 18 bases lying between them. Germline CDR1 MNHEY, CDR2 SVGEGT. The CDR3: CASSNRSNRENEQFF. DNA of the CDR3: TGTGCCAGCAGTAACAGGAGCAACAGGGAAAATGAGCAGTTCTTC.

Details on this clonotype: A clone one base away is much larger, so this may be a read error. The V gene is TRBV7-9, the J gene TRBJ2-5; the D gene is possibly TRBD1 (6 bases). Germline lookup yields CDR1 SEHNR and CDR2 FQNEAQ (reference sequence). This CDR3 region has 15 residues. The CDR3 here is CASSLSQGLSETHYF. CDR3 nucleotide sequence: TGTGCCAGCAGCTTATCCCAGGGGCTATCGGAGACCCACTACTTC.

A note on this clonotype: An end of the junction does not agree with germline; a read error may underlie this. The chain combines TRBV4-2 with TRBJ2-1, with TRBD1 identical over 8 bases. Germline loops: CDR1 LGHNA, CDR2 YNFKEQ. The CDR3 has 16 amino acids. This chain's CDR3 is CANSQGQGSSYNEQLF. DNA of the CDR3: TGTGCCAACAGCCAAGGACAGGGAAGCTCCTACAATGAGCAGCTCTTC.

Turning to this clonotype: A junction end diverges from the germline sequence, so it may reflect a read error. The V call is TRBV29-1, the J call TRBJ2-1, with 14 nucleotides matching TRBD2. There are 15 residues in the CDR3. CDR1 is SQVTM and CDR2 is ANQGSEA in the germline V gene. In DNA, the CDR3 is TGCAACGTTAGACTAGCGGGAGGGTTCAACAATGAACAGTTCTTC. Translated, it gives CNVRLAGGFNNEQFF.

Concerning this clonotype: At one end the junction does not follow the germline gene, possibly because of a read error. The rearrangement uses TRBV29-1 and TRBJ2-1; 9 nucleotides line up with TRBD1. The CDR3 length is 16 residues. CDR1 is SQVTM, CDR2 ANQGSEA, per germline. Written as DNA, the CDR3 is TGCAGTGACCTCCCGGGACAGGGAAGCTCCTACAAAGAGCAGTTCTTC. Residues: CSDLPGQGSSYKEQFF.

The V and J genes are TRBV28 and TRBJ2-7, with 7 bases matching TRBD1. Trimming took 5 bases from V and 6 from J; bases not matched to a gene: 7. This CDR3 spans 13 amino acids. Germline CDR1 is MDHEN and CDR2 is SYDVKM. The CDR3 region is CASSPGQDREQYF. The CDR3 DNA sequence: TGTGCCAGCAGTCCCGGACAGGACCGCGAGCAGTACTTC.

This chain uses TRBV11-2 with TRBJ2-7, with D possibly TRBD2 on 5 matching bases. CDR3 length equals 14 residues. CDR1 is SGHAT, CDR2 FQNNGV, per germline. The CDR3: CPSSSIRNSYEQYF. The CDR3 DNA sequence: TGTCCTAGCAGCTCTATCAGGAACTCCTACGAGCAGTACTTC.

Of note for this clonotype: The CDR3 carries no conserved terminal phenylalanine or tryptophan, so it likely arises from a read error. J is TRBJ2-6 and V is TRBV11-2; 8 bases agree with TRBD1. This CDR3 region has 21 residues. Germline V gene data show CDR1 as SGHAT and CDR2 as FQNNGV. The CDR3 region is CASSMGGDRGISLSGANLLTL. The CDR3 region has the DNA TGTGCCAGCAGTATGGGGGGAGACAGGGGCATTTCCCTCTCTGGGGCCAACCTCCTGACTTTA.

This clonotype appeared a few times. The chain recombines TRBV20-1 with TRBJ2-5; D remains ambiguous. V gave up 6 bases and J gave up 5 bases, with 4 bases separating them. The CDR3 is 9 residues long. Germline-derived CDR1 and CDR2 are DFQATT and SNEGSKA (reference sequence). DNA for the CDR3: TGCAGTGCACCGGAGACCCAGTACTTC. This translates into CSAPETQYF.

CDR3 loop: CASSPVGQVPATQYF. CDR3 nucleotides: TGTGCCAGTAGCCCCGTCGGGCAAGTCCCAGCGACCCAGTACTTC. The gene calls are TRBV11-2 and TRBJ2-5; no clear D gene. Trimming left V 9 bases short and J 7 bases short, with 24 bases between. The CDR3 extends over 15 amino acids. The germline V gene has CDR1 SGHAT and CDR2 FQNNGV.

The table lists this clonotype with a few counts. A much larger clone differs from this one at a single base, so this may be a read error. The chain couples TRBV28 to TRBJ1-5; no reliable D call. There are 14 residues in the CDR3. Germline-derived CDR1 and CDR2 are MDHEN and SYDVKM. The V end lost 1 base, the J end lost 4 bases, and 8 bases lay between the germline ends. The CDR3 spells CASSLLGINQPQHF. The CDR3 DNA follows: TGTGCCAGCAGTTTATTAGGTATTAATCAGCCCCAGCATTTT.